The clone carrying this T cell receptor beta chain was counted many times. Its antigen is not identified. The source of the sample is a study of breast tumors, draining lymph nodes, adjacent tissues. Overall study findings and caveats: Findings are consistent with lymph node origin and intratumoral expansion of most tumor T cells. Tumor T cell lymph node origin was a supported hypothesis, not proven.

Axillary draining lymph nodes of breast cancer patients supplied the node samples. Germline V CDR1 and CDR2: SGHAT, FQDESV (reference sequence). The CDR3 runs to 16 residues. J was trimmed by 0 bases and V by 3 bases; bases with no gene match: 7. Via MiXCR, TCRdb re-called the multiplex PCR reads, giving one row per CDR3 protein. The profile covers around 100,000 distinct CDR3 sequences, with 21% appearing a single time and approximately 1.2% taken by the ten largest. This TCR derives from a female donor with breast cancer. Some clones in this sample may be carry-over from other donors' samples. Material for sequencing was axillary lymph node tissue. This chain uses TRBV11-1 with TRBJ2-5; 7 nucleotides line up with TRBD2. The chain's CDR3 is CASSFNRGLYQETQYF. Here the CDR3 DNA reads TGTGCCAGCAGCTTTAACCGGGGACTATACCAAGAGACCCAGTACTTC.